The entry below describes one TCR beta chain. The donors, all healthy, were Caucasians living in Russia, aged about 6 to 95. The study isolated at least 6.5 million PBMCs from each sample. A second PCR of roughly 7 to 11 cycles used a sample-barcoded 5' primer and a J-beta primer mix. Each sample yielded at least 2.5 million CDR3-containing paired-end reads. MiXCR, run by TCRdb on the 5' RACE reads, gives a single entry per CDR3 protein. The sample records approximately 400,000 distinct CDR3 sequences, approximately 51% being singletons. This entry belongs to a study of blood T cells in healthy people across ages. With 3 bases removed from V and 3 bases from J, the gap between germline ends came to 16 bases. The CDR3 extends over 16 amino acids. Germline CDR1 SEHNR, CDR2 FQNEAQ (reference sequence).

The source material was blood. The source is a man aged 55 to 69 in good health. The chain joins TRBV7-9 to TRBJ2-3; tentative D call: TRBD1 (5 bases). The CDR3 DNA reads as TGTGCCAGCAGCTTTGGTTTAGGGGTGGAGACAGATACGCAGTATTTT. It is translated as CASSFGLGVETDTQYF.